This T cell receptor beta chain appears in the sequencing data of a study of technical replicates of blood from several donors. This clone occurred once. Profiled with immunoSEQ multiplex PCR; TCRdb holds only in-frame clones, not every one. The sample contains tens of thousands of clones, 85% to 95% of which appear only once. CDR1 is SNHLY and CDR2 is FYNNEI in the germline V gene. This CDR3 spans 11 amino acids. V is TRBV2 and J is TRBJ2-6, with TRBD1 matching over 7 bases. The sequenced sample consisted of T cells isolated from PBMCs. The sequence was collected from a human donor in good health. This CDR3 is CTLSRDSVLTF. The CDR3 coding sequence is TGTACCTTATCCCGGGACAGCGTCCTGACTTTC.